This T cell receptor beta chain is from a study of blood T cell repertoires in COVID-19. Background on the study: In each case, the material was cDNA or gDNA derived from T cells, B-cell-depleted T cells, or PBMCs.

This CDR3 has 16 residues. Looked up from germline, CDR1 is MNHEY and CDR2 is SMNVEV (reference sequence). The trim removed 8 bases at V and 8 bases at J, leaving 15 bases unmatched. Only in-frame clones appear in the TCRdb table, and some are missing; sequencing was by immunoSEQ multiplex PCR. Found here are about 96,000 clones, roughly 80% of them singletons; the top ten hold about 8.7%. J is TRBJ1-6 and V is TRBV27; 7 nucleotides match TRBD1. Sequenced: peripheral blood. The origin of this receptor is a man between 45 and 60 years old who had recovered from COVID-19. CDR3 sequence reads: CASRGPRGRGYSPLHF. CDR3 DNA sequence: TGTGCCAGCCGAGGACCCCGGGGCAGGGGGTATTCACCCCTCCACTTT.